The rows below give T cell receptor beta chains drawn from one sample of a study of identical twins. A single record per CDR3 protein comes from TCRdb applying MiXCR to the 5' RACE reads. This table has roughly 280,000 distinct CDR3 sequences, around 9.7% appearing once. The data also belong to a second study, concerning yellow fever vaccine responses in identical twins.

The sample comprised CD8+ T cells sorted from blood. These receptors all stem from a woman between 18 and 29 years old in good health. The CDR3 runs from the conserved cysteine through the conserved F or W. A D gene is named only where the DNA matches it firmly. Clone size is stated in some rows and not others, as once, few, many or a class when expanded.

cdr3_aa: CSVEDPDSTDTQYF
cdr3_nt: TGCAGCGTTGAAGATCCTGACAGCACAGATACGCAGTATTTT
j_call: TRBJ2-3
clone_size: many
d_call: .
v_call: TRBV29-1

cdr3_aa: CASSQDVRHEQYF
cdr3_nt: TGCGCCAGCAGCCAAGATGTGCGACACGAGCAGTACTTC
j_call: TRBJ2-7
clone_size: many
d_call: .
v_call: TRBV4-3

cdr3_aa: CASRATGYEQYF
cdr3_nt: TGTGCCAGCAGAGCTACCGGCTACGAGCAGTACTTC
j_call: TRBJ2-7
clone_size: many
d_call: .
v_call: TRBV28

cdr3_aa: CASSDRMRNTDTQYF
cdr3_nt: TGTGCCAGCAGCGATAGGATGAGAAACACAGATACGCAGTATTTT
j_call: TRBJ2-3
clone_size: once
d_call: .
v_call: TRBV3-1

cdr3_aa: CSVTQNEQFF
cdr3_nt: TGCAGCGTTACTCAGAATGAGCAGTTCTTC
j_call: TRBJ2-1
clone_size: many
d_call: .
v_call: TRBV29-1

cdr3_aa: CASSLAVGFGQETQYF
cdr3_nt: TGTGCCAGCAGCTTAGCTGTGGGGTTTGGCCAAGAGACCCAGTACTTC
j_call: TRBJ2-5
clone_size: .
d_call: .
v_call: TRBV7-2

cdr3_aa: CASSLTWGGGNEQYF
cdr3_nt: TGTGCCAGCAGCTTGACGTGGGGGGGCGGTAACGAGCAGTACTTC
j_call: TRBJ2-7
clone_size: many
d_call: .
v_call: TRBV7-2

cdr3_aa: CSARWGNEQFF
cdr3_nt: TGCAGCGCCCGATGGGGCAATGAGCAGTTCTTC
j_call: TRBJ2-1
clone_size: few
d_call: .
v_call: TRBV29-1

cdr3_aa: CASSYRTGLRNEQFF
cdr3_nt: TGTGCCAGCAGTTACCGCACGGGACTAAGGAATGAGCAGTTCTTC
j_call: TRBJ2-1
clone_size: many
d_call: TRBD2
v_call: TRBV6-5

cdr3_aa: CASSVGVLAYEQYF
cdr3_nt: TGTGCCAGCAGCGTAGGGGTACTCGCCTACGAGCAGTACTTC
j_call: TRBJ2-7
clone_size: many
d_call: .
v_call: TRBV9

cdr3_aa: CASSHDRYQETQYF
cdr3_nt: TGCGCCAGCAGCCACGACAGGTACCAAGAGACCCAGTACTTC
j_call: TRBJ2-5
clone_size: many
d_call: .
v_call: TRBV4-3